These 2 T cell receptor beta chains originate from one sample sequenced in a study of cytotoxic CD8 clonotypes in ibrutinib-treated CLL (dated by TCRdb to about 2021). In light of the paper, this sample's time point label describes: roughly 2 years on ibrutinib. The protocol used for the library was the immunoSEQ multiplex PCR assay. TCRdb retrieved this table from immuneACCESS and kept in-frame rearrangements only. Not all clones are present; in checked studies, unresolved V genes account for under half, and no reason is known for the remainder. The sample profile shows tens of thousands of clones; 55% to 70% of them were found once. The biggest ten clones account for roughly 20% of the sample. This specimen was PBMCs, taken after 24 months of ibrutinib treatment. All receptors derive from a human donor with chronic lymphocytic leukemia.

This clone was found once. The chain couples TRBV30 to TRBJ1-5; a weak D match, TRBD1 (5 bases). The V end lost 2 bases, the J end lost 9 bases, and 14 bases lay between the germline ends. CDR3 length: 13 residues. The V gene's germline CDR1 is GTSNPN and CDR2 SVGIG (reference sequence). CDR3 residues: CAWSRGRGGPQHF. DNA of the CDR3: TGTGCCTGGAGTAGGGGACGGGGGGGGCCCCAGCATTTT.

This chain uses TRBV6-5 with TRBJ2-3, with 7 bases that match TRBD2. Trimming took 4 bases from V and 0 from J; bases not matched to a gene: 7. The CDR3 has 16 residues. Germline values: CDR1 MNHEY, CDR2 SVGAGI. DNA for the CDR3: TGTGCCAGCAGTTTGAAAGCGGGATTTAGCACAGATACGCAGTATTTT. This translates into CASSLKAGFSTDTQYF.